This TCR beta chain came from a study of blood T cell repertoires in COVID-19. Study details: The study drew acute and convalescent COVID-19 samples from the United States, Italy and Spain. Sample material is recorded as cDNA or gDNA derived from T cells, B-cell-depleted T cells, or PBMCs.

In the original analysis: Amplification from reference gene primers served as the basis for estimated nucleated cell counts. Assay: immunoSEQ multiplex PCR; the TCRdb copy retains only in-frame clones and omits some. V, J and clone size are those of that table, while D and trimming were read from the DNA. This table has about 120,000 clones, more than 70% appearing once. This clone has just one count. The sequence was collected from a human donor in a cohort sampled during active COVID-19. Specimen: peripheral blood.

The CDR3, as DNA: TGTGCCAGCTCACCCTACGACAGGGGGCCCACAGATACGCAGTATTTT. It is translated as CASSPYDRGPTDTQYF. The V gene is TRBV18, the J gene TRBJ2-3, with 10 bases lining up with TRBD1. Germline V CDR1 and CDR2: KGHSH, LQKENI. Germline trimming cut 3 bases from V and 2 bases from J; bases unmatched to any gene: 5. The CDR3 totals 16 residues.